What follows is one TCR beta chain and its context. Its antigen is currently unknown. This sample was taken from a study of somatic mutations in cytotoxic T cells in rheumatoid arthritis. Study-level findings and limits: No age-related increase in CD8+ clonality was seen in healthy controls, but one was seen in rheumatoid arthritis patients. Patients with rheumatoid arthritis did not differ significantly from age-matched healthy controls in CD8+ T-cell clonality.

By positive magnetic bead selection, CD4+ and CD8+ cells were isolated, and their purity was checked by flow cytometry. The V end was cut by 0 bases, the J end by 0 bases, with 12 bases between. Germline CDR1 and CDR2: MNHEY and SVGAGI. The CDR3 spans 16 residues. The method was immunoSEQ multiplex PCR; TCRdb's version includes in-frame clones alone and lacks a portion of them. The repertoire holds 15,000 to 20,000 clones, with just under 75% as singletons. The source is an adult with rheumatoid arthritis. Material: CD8+ T cells sorted from blood. This rearrangement joins TRBV6-5 to TRBJ2-7, with D hard to call. CDR3 sequence (DNA): TGTGCCAGCAGTTACTCACCGGGCTTAAGCTCCTACGAGCAGTACTTC. This codes for CASSYSPGLSSYEQYF.